This T cell receptor (beta chain) comes out of a study of blood T cell repertoires in COVID-19. Looking at the study overall: Acute-phase and convalescent COVID-19 samples originated in the United States, Italy and Spain. PBMCs, B-cell-depleted T cells, or T cells were the source of the cDNA or gDNA that made up the material.

Trimming took off 1 base at V and 3 bases at J, with 4 bases between the two ends. This CDR3 is 12 amino acids long. Germline V gene sequence: CDR1 SGHNT, CDR2 YENEEA. The authors' processing: Amplifying reference gene primers gave estimates of nucleated cell counts. Profiling relied on immunoSEQ multiplex PCR, and the TCRdb table lists in-frame clones only, not all of them. D and trimming were read from the DNA, whereas the V and J calls and clone size are those reported in that table. The sample includes around 480,000 clones, around 89% of them seen just once. Seattle patients were enrolled during active infection and followed longitudinally.

The chain couples TRBV11-3 to TRBJ2-7; D is unresolved. The specimen sequenced was peripheral blood. The origin of this receptor is a woman between 45 and 65 years old with COVID-19, enrolled during active disease. The CDR3, as DNA: TGTGCCAGCAGCTTAGCCTTCTACGAGCAGTACTTC. This translates into CASSLAFYEQYF.